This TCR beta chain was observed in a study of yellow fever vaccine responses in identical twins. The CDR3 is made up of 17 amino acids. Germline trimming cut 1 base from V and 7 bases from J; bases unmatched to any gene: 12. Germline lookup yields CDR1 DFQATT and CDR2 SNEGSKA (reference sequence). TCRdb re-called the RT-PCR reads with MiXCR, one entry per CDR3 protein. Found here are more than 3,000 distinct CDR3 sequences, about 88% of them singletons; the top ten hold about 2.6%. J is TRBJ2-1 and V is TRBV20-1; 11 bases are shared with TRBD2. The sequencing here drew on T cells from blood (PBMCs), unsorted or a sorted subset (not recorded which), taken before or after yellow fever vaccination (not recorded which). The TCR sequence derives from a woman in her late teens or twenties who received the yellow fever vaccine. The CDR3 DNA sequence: TGCAGTGCTAGAGTCTTCCGGGGTAGCGGGGGGGTTAATGAGCAGTTCTTC. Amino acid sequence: CSARVFRGSGGVNEQFF.